The rows below give T cell receptor beta chains drawn from one sample of a study of blood T cell repertoires in COVID-19. Method: immunoSEQ multiplex PCR; TCRdb's copy keeps in-frame clones and lacks some. The sample consists of approximately 140,000 clones, around 85% of them appearing once. The specimen sequenced was peripheral blood. All receptors come from a woman between 40 and 55 years old with active or convalescent COVID-19. CDR3s include the opening cysteine and the closing phenylalanine or tryptophan. Each record gives: D gene, V gene, clone size, J gene, CDR3 protein, CDR3 DNA. The D gene is left open where the match is weak. Size values are once, few and many counts, or a class for expanded clones, and some rows have none.

>.|TRBV19|.|TRBJ2-2
CASSIVSAARKELFF
TGTGCCAGTAGTATTGTGTCTGCCGCGCGTAAGGAGCTGTTTTTT
>TRBD2|TRBV6-1|.|TRBJ2-7
CASITSGGGNYEQYF
TGTGCCAGCATCACATCTGGGGGGGGGAACTACGAGCAGTACTTC
>.|TRBV5-4|.|TRBJ2-2
CASSYRGGTGELFF
TGTGCCAGCAGCTACCGAGGGGGCACCGGGGAGCTGTTTTTT
>.|TRBV11-3|once|TRBJ2-7
CASSLGSSATYEQYF
TGTGCCAGCAGTCTAGGATCTAGCGCGACCTACGAGCAGTACTTC
>TRBD1|TRBV3-1/TRBV3-2|.|TRBJ1-1
CASSPTGMNTEAFF
TGTGCCAGCAGCCCGACAGGGATGAACACTGAAGCTTTCTTT
>.|TRBV28|.|TRBJ1-6
CACTQDIDHHNSPLHF
TGTGCCTGCACGCAGGATATCGACCATCATAATTCACCCCTCCACTTT
>.|TRBV2|.|TRBJ1-5
CASSEADYSNQPQHF
TGTGCCAGCAGTGAGGCGGATTATAGCAATCAGCCCCAGCATTTT
>TRBD1|TRBV2|.|TRBJ1-5
CASSTQETALRGPHF
TGTGCCAGCAGTACGCAGGAGACAGCGTTAAGGGGGCCGCATTTT
>TRBD1|TRBV6-1|.|TRBJ1-3
CASSEQGQGSGNTIYF
TGTGCCAGCAGTGAACAGGGACAGGGCTCTGGAAACACCATATATTTT
>.|TRBV19|.|TRBJ2-5
CASSINRASQETQYF
TGTGCCAGTAGTATTAACAGGGCGTCCCAAGAGACCCAGTACTTC
>.|TRBV30|.|TRBJ2-2
CAWSLPGELFF
TGTGCCTGGAGTCTTCCCGGGGAGCTGTTTTTT
>TRBD1|TRBV18|medium-sized|TRBJ1-2
CASSPPHRGGDGYTF
TGTGCCAGCTCACCACCCCACAGGGGCGGGGATGGCTACACCTTC
>TRBD1|TRBV6-1|.|TRBJ1-6
CASSEVWTGYGSSPLHF
TGTGCCAGCAGTGAAGTGTGGACAGGGTATGGTTCTTCACCCCTCCACTTT
>.|TRBV9|.|TRBJ1-2
CASSVQGGNYGYTF
TGTGCCAGCAGCGTTCAGGGAGGGAACTATGGCTACACCTTC
>TRBD1|TRBV18|.|TRBJ1-5
CASSPMGDRNQPQHF
TGTGCCAGCTCACCGATGGGGGACAGAAATCAGCCCCAGCATTTT
>.|TRBV7-9|.|TRBJ1-2
CASSFDSYGYTF
TGTGCCAGCAGCTTCGACAGCTATGGCTACACCTTC
>TRBD1|TRBV6-4|.|TRBJ2-7
CASTRRTGDYEQYF
TGTGCCAGCACCCGCCGGACAGGGGACTACGAGCAGTACTTC
>TRBD1|TRBV2|.|TRBJ2-4
CASSDGTGDIQYF
TGTGCCAGCAGCGACGGGACAGGGGACATTCAGTACTTC
>.|TRBV28|.|TRBJ1-6
CASSAGGTGNSPLHF
TGTGCCAGCAGCGCCGGAGGGACGGGTAATTCACCCCTCCACTTT
>TRBD1|TRBV28|.|TRBJ2-7
CASSHGQGSYEQYF
TGTGCCAGCAGTCATGGACAGGGTTCGTACGAGCAGTACTTC
>TRBD1|TRBV9|.|TRBJ2-7
CASGPTGVGTEQYF
TGTGCCAGCGGCCCGACAGGGGTAGGGACCGAGCAGTACTTC
>TRBD2|TRBV27|.|TRBJ2-7
CASSFPPGTSGRSYEQYF
TGTGCCAGCAGTTTCCCCCCTGGGACTAGCGGGAGGTCCTACGAGCAGTACTTC
>.|TRBV5-6|few|TRBJ1-6
CASSLTAWDSPLHF
TGTGCCAGCAGCTTGACAGCCTGGGATTCACCCCTCCACTTT
>TRBD2|TRBV4-1|.|TRBJ2-7
CASSQVAAGGQYEQYF
TGCGCCAGCAGCCAAGTGGCCGCGGGAGGTCAATACGAGCAGTACTTC